The rows below give T cell receptor beta chains drawn from one sample of a study of cytomegalovirus exposure and HLA in healthy donors. Profiled with immunoSEQ multiplex PCR; TCRdb holds only in-frame clones, not every one. The sample has approximately 120,000 clones, 78% seen once. The sequencing sample was made of PBMCs. The receptors here all came from a young man in good health and CMV-seropositive. CDR3s include the opening cysteine and the closing phenylalanine or tryptophan. D genes are given only for firm matches. Rows give clone size only sometimes, using once, few, many, or a class for an expanded clone.

D	V	size	J	CDR3	DNA
TRBD2	TRBV2	once	TRBJ2-7	CASSTSGSGEQYF	TGTGCCAGCAGTACTAGCGGGAGTGGTGAGCAGTACTTC
TRBD2	TRBV4-3	once	TRBJ2-7	CASSQMETGLAGGGGPYEQYF	TGCGCCAGCAGCCAAATGGAGACTGGACTAGCGGGAGGAGGGGGTCCCTACGAGCAGTACTTC
TRBD2	TRBV5-4	NA	TRBJ2-3	CASSLSGRATDTQYF	TGTGCCAGCAGCCTGAGCGGGAGGGCCACAGATACGCAGTATTTT
NA	TRBV29-1	NA	TRBJ2-2	CSVALASTGELFF	TGCAGCGTTGCTCTAGCTAGCACCGGGGAGCTGTTTTTT
NA	TRBV5-1	NA	TRBJ2-1	CASYTTLGGNEQFF	TGCGCCAGCTATACCACCCTAGGGGGTAATGAGCAGTTCTTC
NA	TRBV9	NA	TRBJ2-1	CASSVRSLSYNEQFF	TGTGCCAGCAGCGTAAGAAGCTTATCCTACAATGAGCAGTTCTTC
NA	TRBV6-5	NA	TRBJ1-5	CASNPGLNSNQPQHF	TGTGCCAGCAACCCGGGACTCAATAGCAATCAGCCCCAGCATTTT
TRBD1	TRBV7-2	NA	TRBJ1-3	CASSSRGRVSGNTIYF	TGTGCCAGCAGCTCCAGGGGGCGGGTCTCTGGAAACACCATATATTTT
NA	TRBV6-5	NA	TRBJ2-2	CASSLRGTVGELFF	TGTGCCAGCAGTCTACGCGGGACAGTCGGGGAGCTGTTTTTT
TRBD2	TRBV19	NA	TRBJ2-1	CASSDPGLAGGYNEQFF	TGTGCCAGTAGTGACCCGGGACTAGCGGGGGGATACAATGAGCAGTTCTTC
NA	TRBV11-2	NA	TRBJ2-1	CASSSETGGGGFF	TGTGCCAGCAGCTCCGAGACAGGAGGTGGGGGGTTCTTC
NA	TRBV5-1	NA	TRBJ1-4	CASSPGERPNEKLFF	TGCGCCAGCAGCCCGGGGGAGCGGCCTAATGAAAAACTGTTTTTT
NA	TRBV18	NA	TRBJ1-5	CASSQGTSGLKGQPQHF	TGTGCCAGCTCCCAGGGGACTAGCGGACTAAAGGGACAGCCCCAGCATTTT
NA	TRBV11-1	NA	TRBJ2-7	CASSLGHFEEQYF	TGTGCCAGCAGCTTAGGCCACTTCGAGGAGCAGTACTTC
NA	TRBV7-7	NA	TRBJ2-1	CASSSYAGPPNNEQFF	TGTGCCAGCAGTTCCTACGCGGGGCCCCCGAACAATGAGCAGTTCTTC
NA	TRBV6-6	few	TRBJ2-7	CASSYPPLDVGSEQYF	TGTGCCAGCAGTTACCCCCCACTAGATGTCGGGTCCGAGCAGTACTTC
NA	TRBV7-9	NA	TRBJ2-1	CASSRDSYSYNEQFF	TGTGCCAGCAGCCGCGATTCCTACTCCTACAATGAGCAGTTCTTC
NA	TRBV7-9	few	TRBJ2-1	CASSAGWSNEQFF	TGTGCCAGCAGCGCAGGGTGGAGTAATGAGCAGTTCTTC
TRBD1	TRBV5-6	NA	TRBJ1-1	CASSSYATGSSTGAFF	TGTGCCAGCAGCTCATACGCGACAGGGTCATCCACGGGAGCTTTCTTT
NA	TRBV2	NA	TRBJ2-3	CASSDWERASTDTQYF	TGTGCCAGCAGTGATTGGGAGCGGGCCAGCACAGATACGCAGTATTTT
NA	TRBV9	NA	TRBJ2-7	CASSVGRGGTYEQYF	TGTGCCAGCAGCGTAGGACGGGGCGGGACCTACGAGCAGTACTTC
NA	TRBV5-6	once	TRBJ1-2	CASRLPGGKDNYGYTF	TGTGCCAGCAGACTTCCGGGAGGGAAGGATAACTATGGCTACACCTTC
TRBD1	TRBV6-5	NA	TRBJ2-3	CASSLTGKGPVTQYF	TGTGCCAGCAGCCTGACAGGGAAAGGACCTGTTACGCAGTATTTT
TRBD2	TRBV6-4	few	TRBJ2-1	CASSPLGLAGDEQFF	TGTGCCAGCAGTCCCCTAGGACTAGCGGGAGATGAGCAGTTCTTC
TRBD1	TRBV7-2	NA	TRBJ2-3	CASSSFDRGSTDTQYF	TGTGCCAGCAGCTCTTTCGACAGGGGAAGCACAGATACGCAGTATTTT
TRBD2	TRBV5-6	NA	TRBJ2-3	CASSLRTSGSYF	TGTGCCAGCAGCTTAAGGACTAGCGGGAGTTATTTT
NA	TRBV12-5	NA	TRBJ1-5	CASAAGGGLVQPRHF	TGTGCTAGTGCCGCCGGGGGGGGACTGGTTCAGCCCCGGCATTTT
TRBD2	TRBV4-1	NA	TRBJ2-2	CASSQGLAGLGELFF	TGCGCCAGCAGCCAAGGGCTAGCGGGCCTCGGGGAGCTGTTTTTT
NA	TRBV15	NA	TRBJ2-2	CATSRDQLYTGELFF	TGTGCCACCAGCAGAGACCAACTGTACACCGGGGAGCTGTTTTTT
TRBD1	TRBV4-1	NA	TRBJ1-4	CASSQPWDREKLFF	TGCGCCAGCAGCCAACCCTGGGACAGGGAAAAACTGTTTTTT
NA	TRBV27	few	TRBJ2-7	CASTPAPGYEQYF	TGTGCCAGCACCCCCGCTCCGGGCTACGAGCAGTACTTC
TRBD2	TRBV18	NA	TRBJ2-3	CASSPQLAGASDTQYF	TGTGCCAGCTCCCCACAGCTAGCGGGAGCGTCAGATACGCAGTATTTT
NA	TRBV6-5	few	TRBJ1-2	CASSPWTRAGYTF	TGTGCCAGCAGCCCTTGGACAAGGGCTGGCTACACCTTC
NA	TRBV2	NA	TRBJ1-5	CASRQGYSNQPQHF	TGTGCCAGCAGACAGGGTTATAGCAATCAGCCCCAGCATTTT
TRBD1	TRBV28	NA	TRBJ1-5	CASSQNDRGRQPQHF	TGTGCCAGCAGCCAAAACGACAGGGGGCGACAGCCCCAGCATTTT
NA	TRBV7-2	NA	TRBJ1-5	CASSLVQGRNQPQHF	TGTGCCAGCAGCTTAGTACAGGGTCGCAATCAGCCCCAGCATTTT
NA	TRBV30	NA	TRBJ2-5	CAWSEGLRETQYF	TGTGCCTGGAGCGAGGGACTCCGGGAGACCCAGTACTTC